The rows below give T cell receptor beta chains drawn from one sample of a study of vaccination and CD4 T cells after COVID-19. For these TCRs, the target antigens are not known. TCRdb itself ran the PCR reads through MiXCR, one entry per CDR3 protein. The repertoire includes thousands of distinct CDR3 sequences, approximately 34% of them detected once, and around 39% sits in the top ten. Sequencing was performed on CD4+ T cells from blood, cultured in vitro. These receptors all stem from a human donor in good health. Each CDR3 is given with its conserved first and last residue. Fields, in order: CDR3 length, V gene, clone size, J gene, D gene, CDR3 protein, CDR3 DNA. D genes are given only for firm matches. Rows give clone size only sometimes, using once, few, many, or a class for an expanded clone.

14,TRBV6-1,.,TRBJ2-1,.,CASRSGPRSGEQFF,TGTGCCAGCAGATCGGGACCGCGTTCGGGCGAGCAGTTCTTC
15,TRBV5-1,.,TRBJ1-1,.,CASSEFGTLGTEAFF,TGCGCCAGCAGCGAATTCGGGACCCTGGGGACTGAAGCTTTCTTT
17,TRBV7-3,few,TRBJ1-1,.,CASSLGGFGRMNTEAFF,TGTGCCAGCAGCTTAGGAGGGTTCGGGAGGATGAACACTGAAGCTTTCTTT
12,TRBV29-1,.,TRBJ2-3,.,CSVEQASDTQYF,TGCAGCGTGGAACAGGCTTCGGATACGCAGTATTTT
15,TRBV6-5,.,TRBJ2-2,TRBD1,CASSYGTGSIGELFF,TGTGCCAGCAGTTACGGGACAGGGTCGATCGGGGAGCTGTTTTTT
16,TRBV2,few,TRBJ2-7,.,CASSERGTKVPHEQYF,TGTGCCAGCAGTGAAAGGGGGACCAAGGTCCCCCACGAGCAGTACTTC
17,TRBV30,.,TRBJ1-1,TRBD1,CAWSVLSGQRRNTEAFF,TGTGCCTGGAGTGTACTTTCGGGACAGAGAAGGAACACTGAAGCTTTCTTT
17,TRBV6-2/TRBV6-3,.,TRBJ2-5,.,CASSYSIGKGSEETQYF,TGTGCCAGCAGTTACTCGATCGGGAAGGGTAGTGAAGAGACCCAGTACTTC
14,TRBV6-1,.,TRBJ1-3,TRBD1,CASRGQGSGNTIYF,TGTGCCAGCAGGGGACAGGGATCTGGAAACACCATATATTTT
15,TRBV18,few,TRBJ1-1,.,CASSPGESRNTEAFF,TGTGCCAGCTCACCGGGGGAATCACGGAACACTGAAGCTTTCTTT
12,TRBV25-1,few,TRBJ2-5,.,CASTDEGETQYF,TGTGCCAGCACGGACGAAGGGGAGACCCAGTACTTC
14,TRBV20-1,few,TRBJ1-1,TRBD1,CSAPRTGENTEAFF,TGCAGTGCTCCGAGGACAGGGGAGAACACTGAAGCTTTCTTT
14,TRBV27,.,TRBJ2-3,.,CASRFGLQTDTQYF,TGTGCCAGCAGATTTGGACTCCAGACAGATACGCAGTATTTT
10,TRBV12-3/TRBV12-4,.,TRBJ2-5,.,CASIRETQYF,TGTGCCAGCATTAGGGAGACCCAGTACTTC
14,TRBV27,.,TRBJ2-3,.,CASSLKAGTDTQYF,TGTGCCAGCAGTTTAAAAGCGGGCACAGATACGCAGTATTTT
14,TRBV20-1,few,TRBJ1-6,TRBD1,CSASFGTGNSPLHF,TGCAGTGCTAGTTTCGGGACAGGGAATTCACCCCTCCACTTT
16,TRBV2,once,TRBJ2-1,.,CASSVRGDLQIYEQFF,TGTGCCAGCAGTGTTCGGGGAGACCTACAAATCTATGAGCAGTTCTTC
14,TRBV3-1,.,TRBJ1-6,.,CASSQGVDNSPLHF,TGTGCCAGCAGCCAGGGGGTGGATAATTCACCCCTCCACTTT
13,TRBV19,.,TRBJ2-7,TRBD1,CASSITQGAEQYF,TGTGCCAGTAGTATAACCCAGGGGGCCGAGCAGTACTTC
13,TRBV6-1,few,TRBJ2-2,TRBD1,CASRTGGVGELFF,TGTGCCAGCAGAACAGGGGGAGTCGGGGAGCTGTTTTTT
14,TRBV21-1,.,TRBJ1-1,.,CASSKEDRGSEAFF,TGTGCCAGCAGCAAAGAAGACAGGGGCTCTGAAGCTTTCTTT
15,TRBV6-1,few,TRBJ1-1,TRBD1,CASSELQGARTEAFF,TGTGCCAGCAGTGAGCTACAGGGGGCAAGGACTGAAGCTTTCTTT
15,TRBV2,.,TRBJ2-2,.,CASSVLDVGTGELFF,TGTGCCAGCAGTGTCCTAGACGTTGGCACCGGGGAGCTGTTTTTT
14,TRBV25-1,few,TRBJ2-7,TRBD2,CASRVTSGAYEQYF,TGTGCCAGCAGGGTAACTAGCGGGGCCTACGAGCAGTACTTC
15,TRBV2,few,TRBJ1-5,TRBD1,CASSETGGRNQPQHF,TGTGCCAGCAGTGAGACAGGGGGGAGAAATCAGCCCCAGCATTTT
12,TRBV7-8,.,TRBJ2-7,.,CASSSDRYEQYF,TGTGCCAGCAGCTCCGACAGATACGAGCAGTACTTC
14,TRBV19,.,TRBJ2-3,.,CASTRDHSTDTQYF,TGTGCCAGTACAAGAGACCATAGCACAGATACGCAGTATTTT
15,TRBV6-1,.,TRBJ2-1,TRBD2,CASSLLAAAYNEQFF,TGTGCCAGCAGTCTCCTAGCGGCGGCCTACAATGAGCAGTTCTTC
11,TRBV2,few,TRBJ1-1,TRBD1,CASSPDRGAFF,TGTGCCAGCAGTCCGGACAGGGGAGCTTTCTTT
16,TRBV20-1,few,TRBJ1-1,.,CSAPPSGTFGSTEAFF,TGCAGTGCTCCTCCATCCGGGACATTCGGTTCCACTGAAGCTTTCTTT
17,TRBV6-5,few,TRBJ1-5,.,CASSYSGGGASNQPQHF,TGTGCCAGCAGTTATTCCGGGGGGGGGGCAAGCAATCAGCCCCAGCATTTT
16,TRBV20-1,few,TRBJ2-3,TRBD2,CSARAPLAGVTDTQYF,TGCAGTGCTAGAGCGCCGCTAGCGGGGGTCACAGATACGCAGTATTTT
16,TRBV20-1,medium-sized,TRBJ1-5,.,CSASLTPDVRNQPQHF,TGCAGTGCTAGTTTGACCCCGGACGTTCGCAATCAGCCCCAGCATTTT
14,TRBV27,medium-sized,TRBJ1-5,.,CASSLSRGNQPQHF,TGTGCCAGCAGTTTATCGCGAGGGAATCAGCCCCAGCATTTT
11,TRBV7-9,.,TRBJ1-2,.,CASSTNYGYTF,TGTGCCAGCAGTACGAACTATGGCTACACCTTC
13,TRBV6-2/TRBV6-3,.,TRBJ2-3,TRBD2,CASSTLQRGTQYF,TGTGCCAGCAGTACCCTGCAGCGGGGAACGCAGTATTTT
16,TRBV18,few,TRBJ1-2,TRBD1,CASSPSGDRVNYGYTF,TGTGCCAGCTCACCATCGGGGGACAGGGTTAACTATGGCTACACCTTC
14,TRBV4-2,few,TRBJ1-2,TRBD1,CASSLTGASAGYTF,TGTGCCAGCAGCCTGACAGGGGCCTCTGCAGGCTACACCTTC
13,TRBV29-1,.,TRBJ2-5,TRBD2,CSGSGGYQETQYF,TGCAGCGGTAGCGGGGGGTACCAAGAGACCCAGTACTTC
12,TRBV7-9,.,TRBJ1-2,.,CASSQGDYGYTF,TGTGCCAGCAGCCAAGGGGACTATGGCTACACCTTC
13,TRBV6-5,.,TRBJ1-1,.,CASSYSAATGAFF,TGTGCCAGCAGTTACTCAGCCGCGACAGGAGCTTTCTTT
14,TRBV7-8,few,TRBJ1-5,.,CASSLGQVPQPQHF,TGTGCCAGCAGCTTAGGACAGGTCCCCCAGCCCCAGCATTTT
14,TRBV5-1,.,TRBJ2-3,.,CASRGVYGPDTQYF,TGCGCCAGCCGCGGGGTATATGGGCCAGATACGCAGTATTTT
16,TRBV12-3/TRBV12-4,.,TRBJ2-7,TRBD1,CASSYGALGTGYEQYF,TGTGCCAGCAGTTACGGAGCTTTAGGGACAGGCTACGAGCAGTACTTC
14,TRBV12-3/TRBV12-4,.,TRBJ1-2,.,CASSRGGSDYGYTF,TGTGCCAGCAGTCGGGGGGGCAGCGACTATGGCTACACCTTC
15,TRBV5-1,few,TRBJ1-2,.,CASSLADWGADGYTF,TGCGCCAGCAGCTTGGCCGATTGGGGGGCGGATGGCTACACCTTC
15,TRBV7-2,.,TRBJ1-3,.,CASSLARINGNTIYF,TGTGCCAGCAGCTTAGCGCGGATCAACGGAAACACCATATATTTT
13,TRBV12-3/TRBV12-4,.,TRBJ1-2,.,CASSLMEGGGYTF,TGTGCCAGCAGTTTAATGGAGGGAGGAGGCTACACCTTC
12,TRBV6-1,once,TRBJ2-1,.,CASSELANEQFF,TGTGCCAGCAGTGAATTGGCCAATGAGCAGTTCTTC
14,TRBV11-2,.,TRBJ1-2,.,CASSLDFGFYGYTF,TGTGCCAGCAGCTTAGATTTTGGGTTCTATGGCTACACCTTC
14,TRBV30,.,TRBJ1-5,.,CAWSPTDLNQPQHF,TGTGCCTGGAGTCCCACAGATCTCAATCAGCCCCAGCATTTT
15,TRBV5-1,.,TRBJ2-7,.,CVSSWNPGPSYEQYF,TGCGTCAGCAGCTGGAATCCGGGACCTTCCTACGAGCAGTACTTC
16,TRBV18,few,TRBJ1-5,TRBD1,CASSATGDPANQPQHF,TGTGCCAGCTCAGCCACAGGGGACCCAGCAAATCAGCCCCAGCATTTT
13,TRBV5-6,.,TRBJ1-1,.,CASTRGQEPGAFF,TGTGCCAGCACCCGTGGGCAGGAGCCTGGTGCTTTCTTT
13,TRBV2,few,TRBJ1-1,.,CASNMGGGTEAFF,TGTGCCAGCAATATGGGGGGGGGCACTGAAGCTTTCTTT
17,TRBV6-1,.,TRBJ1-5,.,CASTRGDGGAKAQPQHF,TGTGCCAGCACACGAGGGGATGGGGGGGCGAAAGCTCAGCCCCAGCATTTT
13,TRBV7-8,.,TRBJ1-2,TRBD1,CASSFQGADGYTF,TGTGCCAGCAGCTTCCAGGGGGCGGATGGCTACACCTTC
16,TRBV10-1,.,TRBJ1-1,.,CASSEQGLGAGTEAFF,TGCGCCAGCAGTGAGCAGGGTTTGGGTGCGGGCACTGAAGCTTTCTTT
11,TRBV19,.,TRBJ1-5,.,CASSIGQPQHF,TGTGCCAGTAGTATAGGCCAGCCCCAGCATTTT